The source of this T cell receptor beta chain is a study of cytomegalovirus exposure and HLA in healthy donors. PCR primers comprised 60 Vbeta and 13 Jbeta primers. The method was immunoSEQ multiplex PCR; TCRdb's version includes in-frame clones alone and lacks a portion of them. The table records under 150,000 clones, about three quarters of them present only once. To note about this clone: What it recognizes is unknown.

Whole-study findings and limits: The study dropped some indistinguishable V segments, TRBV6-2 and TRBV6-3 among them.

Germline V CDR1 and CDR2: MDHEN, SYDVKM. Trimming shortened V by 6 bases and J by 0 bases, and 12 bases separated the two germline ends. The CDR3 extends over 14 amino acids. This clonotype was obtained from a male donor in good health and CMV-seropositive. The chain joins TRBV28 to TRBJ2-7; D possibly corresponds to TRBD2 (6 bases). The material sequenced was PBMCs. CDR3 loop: CASRRDFSSYEQYF. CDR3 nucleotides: TGTGCCAGCAGGCGGGACTTCAGCTCCTACGAGCAGTACTTC.